This T cell receptor beta chain originates from a study of blood T cell repertoires in COVID-19. In the study overall: Acute-phase and convalescent COVID-19 samples originated in the United States, Italy and Spain. T cells, B-cell-depleted T cells, or PBMCs supplied cDNA or gDNA.

Original data processing: Nucleated cell counts were estimated from reference gene primer amplification. Some clones are missing from TCRdb's copy, which holds only in-frame ones; the method was immunoSEQ multiplex PCR. V and J calls and clone size are those listed in that table; D and trimming were worked out from the DNA. The sample lists over 150,000 clones; 84% were seen once. Cohort allocation depended upon clinical history that participants reported. The CDR3 contains 14 residues. Trimming left V 2 bases short and J 1 base short, with 7 bases between. CDR1 is SNHLY, CDR2 FYNNEI, per germline. The chain joins TRBV2 to TRBJ2-3; tentative D call: TRBD2 (6 bases). The origin of this receptor is a man aged 45-60 years who had recovered from COVID-19. Input material: PBMCs or T cells enriched from blood (not recorded which). The CDR3 sequence: CASSERGGTDTQYF. In nucleotides, the CDR3 is TGTGCCAGCAGTGAACGCGGGGGCACAGATACGCAGTATTTT.